This T cell receptor (beta chain) was sequenced in a study of T cells expressing NK-cell markers. In the study overall: From sorted CD3+CD56+NKG2C+, CD3+CD56+NKG2C- and CD3+CD56-NKG2C+ T cells came the TCR beta repertoires. Most of the eight sequenced donors were classified as HCMV-seropositive, and one was classified as seronegative. Study-level results: Questions lingered over whether expanded NKG2C+ T cell clones were HCMV-specific.

On this clonotype itself: Its antigen is undetermined.

TCRdb reprocessed the 5' RACE reads, with one entry per CDR3 protein and no DNA. The table for this sample gives about 260,000 distinct CDR3 sequences. CDR3 length equals 14 residues. Germline CDR1 and CDR2: KGHDR and SFDVKD. The chain couples TRBV24-1 to TRBJ2-5; with no DNA, the TCRdb D assignment of TRBD1 cannot be verified. The sequenced material came from blood T cells: a sorted CD56 or NKG2C T cell subset, CD4+ or CD8+ T cells, or bulk PBMC T cells (not recorded which). The receptor was isolated from a woman aged 18 to 75 in good health. CDR3 region: CATSDRQGRETQYF.